The 13 T cell receptor beta chains in this list originate from one sample, sequenced in a study of identical twins. MiXCR, run by TCRdb on the 5' RACE reads, gives a single entry per CDR3 protein. Of 520,000 or so distinct CDR3 sequences in the sample, around 20% were seen once. This sample also belongs to another study, concerning T cells expressing NK-cell markers.

Sequenced: CD4+ T cells sorted from blood. These receptors were collected from a woman younger than 30 in good health.

This chain connects TRBV20-1 to TRBJ2-3; TRBD1 agrees at 7 bases. The V gene end was trimmed by 6 bases and the J gene end by 1 base; junction bases not matched to a gene: 4. The length of the CDR3 is 13 residues. The germline V gene has CDR1 DFQATT and CDR2 SNEGSKA (reference sequence). This CDR3 reads CSARTGRTDTQYF. CDR3 DNA sequence: TGCAGTGCCCGGACAGGTCGCACAGATACGCAGTATTTT.

The gene calls are TRBV7-9 and TRBJ2-1; D possibly corresponds to TRBD1 (6 bases). The V end was cut by 3 bases, the J end by 6 bases, with 15 bases between. Germline CDR1 is SEHNR and CDR2 is FQNEAQ (reference sequence). The CDR3 contains 15 residues. CDR3 residues: CASSLIWGLGNEQFF. In DNA form, the CDR3 reads TGTGCCAGCAGCTTGATCTGGGGGCTGGGCAATGAGCAGTTCTTC.

This clonotype appeared a few times. The chain employs TRBV5-4 and TRBJ2-1, with TRBD2 matching over 9 bases. The germline CDR1 and CDR2 sequences are SGHNT and YYREEE (reference sequence). Trimming took 0 bases from V and 7 from J; bases not matched to a gene: 5. The CDR3 has 15 residues. The CDR3 DNA reads as TGTGCCAGCAGCTTGGGTGGCGGGAGGGTGAATGAGCAGTTCTTC. Amino acid sequence: CASSLGGGRVNEQFF.

About this clonotype itself: A read error may explain this, as a much larger clone is one base away. V gene TRBV10-3 combines with J gene TRBJ2-1, with D tentatively TRBD1 (5 bases). This CDR3 has 13 residues. Germline V CDR1 and CDR2: ENHRY, SYGVKD. V was clipped by 6 bases and J by 6 bases, with 12 bases between them. CDR3 nucleotides: TGTGCCATCAGCGCAGGGTTTGGCAATGAGCAGTTCTTC. Translating gives CAISAGFGNEQFF.

The CDR3 is CASSLAGLAGYGGELFF. CDR3 sequence (DNA): TGTGCCAGCAGCTTAGCGGGACTAGCGGGGTACGGCGGGGAGCTGTTTTTT. J is TRBJ2-2 and V is TRBV7-2, with TRBD2 identical over 13 bases. Germline V gene lookup returns CDR1 SGHTA and CDR2 FQGNSA. Trimming removed 0 bases from V and 7 bases from J; junction bases left unmatched: 5. The CDR3 has 17 amino acids.

This sequence joins TRBV7-9 and TRBJ2-3, with D uncertain. The CDR3 has 13 residues. Looked up from germline, CDR1 is SEHNR and CDR2 is FQNEAQ (reference sequence). The V end lost 1 base, the J end lost 11 bases, and 13 bases lay between the germline ends. CDR3 nucleotides: TGTGCCAGCAGCTTAGGTTACGCCCAGATGCAGTATTTT. Translating it yields CASSLGYAQMQYF.

V and J are TRBV10-3 and TRBJ2-1, with D hard to call. This CDR3 has 11 amino acids. Per germline, CDR1 ENHRY and CDR2 SYGVKD. V lost 6 bases to trimming and J lost 9 bases, with 9 bases between them. In nucleotides, the CDR3 is TGTGCCATCAGAGGAGAACTTGAGCAGTTCTTC. This encodes CAIRGELEQFF.

This clonotype was seen a handful of times. V gene TRBV20-1 combines with J gene TRBJ2-1; 8 bases match TRBD2. This CDR3 has 16 amino acids. Germline CDR1 and CDR2: DFQATT and SNEGSKA (reference sequence). V gave up 0 bases and J gave up 8 bases; unmatched junction bases: 12. CDR3 amino acids: CSAREGGRGGYHEQFF. In DNA, the CDR3 is TGCAGTGCTAGAGAGGGGGGTCGGGGGGGCTATCATGAGCAGTTCTTC.

This clonotype was counted between two and nine times. The chain carries TRBV20-1 and TRBJ2-1; 13 bases align to TRBD2. The V segment lost 4 bases and the J segment 7 bases; nucleotides outside the gene matches: 7. Germline values: CDR1 DFQATT, CDR2 SNEGSKA (reference sequence). This CDR3 region has 15 residues. CDR3 DNA sequence: TGCAGTGCTACTTCCGGGACTAGCGGGAAAAATGAGCAGTTCTTC. Translation gives CSATSGTSGKNEQFF.

The chain links TRBV12-3 or TRBV12-4 to TRBJ1-1, with a possible D match to TRBD1 (5 bases). The CDR3 runs 14 residues. V lost 2 bases to trimming and J lost 0 bases, with 7 bases between them. The chain's CDR3 is CASSLWGLNTEAFF. The CDR3 region has the DNA TGTGCCAGCAGTTTATGGGGACTGAACACTGAAGCTTTCTTT.

DNA of the CDR3: TGCAGCGCAACCCCGGGCAGGCCCTACGAGCAGTACTTC. Encoded protein: CSATPGRPYEQYF. The chain links TRBV29-1 to TRBJ2-7; D is unresolved. This CDR3 region has 13 residues. Germline V lookup: CDR1 SQVTM, CDR2 ANQGSEA. V was clipped by 7 bases and J by 2 bases, with 15 bases between them.

This clonotype showed up just a few times. The chain joins TRBV2 to TRBJ1-1; a possible D gene is TRBD1 (5 bases). Trimming took off 4 bases at V and 0 bases at J, with 12 bases between the two ends. There are 15 residues in the CDR3. The V gene's germline CDR1 is SNHLY and CDR2 FYNNEI. The CDR3 DNA reads TGTGCCAGCAGTGGTGACAGCCTCATGAACACTGAAGCTTTCTTT. It specifies CASSGDSLMNTEAFF.

J is TRBJ1-1 and V is TRBV25-1; TRBD1 agrees at 8 bases. CDR1 and CDR2 (germline): MGHDK, SYGVNS. The ends lost 1 base at V and 6 bases at J; junction bases unmatched: 1. The CDR3 is 13 residues long. The DNA of the CDR3 is TGTGCCAGCAGTGAATTGGACAGGGCTGAAGCTTTCTTT. It is translated as CASSELDRAEAFF. Looking up the rest from reference TRBV25-1 and TRBJ1-1 gives the full variable domain: EADIYQTPRYLVIGTGKKITLECSQTMGHDKMYWYQQDPGMELHLIHYSYGVNSTEKGDLSSESTVSRIRTEHFPLTLESARPSHTSQYLCASSELDRAEAFFGQGTRLTVV.